These T cell receptor beta chains were read from a single sample in a study of spatial heterogeneity in lung cancer. TCRdb processed the 5' RACE reads anew with MiXCR; each CDR3 protein has one entry. The sample contains about 100,000 distinct CDR3 sequences, roughly a fifth of which appear only once. Sequencing was performed on PBMCs, taken at follow-up. These receptors came from a male donor with early-stage non-small cell lung cancer. Each CDR3 is given with its conserved first and last residue. The order of the fields is CDR3 protein, CDR3 DNA, V gene, J gene, D gene, clone size. The D gene is left open where the match is weak. For some rows the clone size is stated as once, few or many, or as a class when expanded; others skip it.

CASSNPRGANTEAFF	TGTGCCAGTAGTAATCCCAGGGGAGCGAACACTGAAGCTTTCTTT	TRBV19	TRBJ1-1	-	-
CSASLTGRAAGELFF	TGCAGTGCTAGCTTGACAGGGAGGGCAGCCGGGGAGCTGTTTTTT	TRBV20-1	TRBJ2-2	-	few
CASSASGVGFYGYTF	TGTGCCAGCAGTGCCTCCGGGGTAGGGTTCTATGGCTACACCTTC	TRBV6-5	TRBJ1-2	-	few
CSARDTRGSPLHF	TGCAGTGCTAGGGACACCCGCGGTTCACCCCTCCACTTT	TRBV20-1	TRBJ1-6	-	-
CATMGGSEAFF	TGTGCCACCATGGGGGGTTCTGAAGCTTTCTTT	TRBV24-1	TRBJ1-1	-	-
CASSQVSGYSPLHF	TGTGCCAGCAGCCAAGTGAGTGGGTATTCACCCCTCCACTTT	TRBV14	TRBJ1-6	-	few
CASSRRLTGQSRFSNQPQHF	TGTGCCAGCAGCCGACGCCTCACCGGACAAAGTAGGTTTAGCAATCAGCCCCAGCATTTT	TRBV7-8	TRBJ1-5	-	-
CSASRGHSSNQPQHF	TGCAGTGCTAGTCGCGGACACTCCAGCAATCAGCCCCAGCATTTT	TRBV20-1	TRBJ1-5	-	-
CASGARRGSLIDTQYF	TGTGCTAGTGGGGCCCGGCGGGGGTCCCTTATCGATACGCAGTATTTT	TRBV12-5	TRBJ2-3	TRBD2	many
CASSPPQSPRNTGELFF	TGTGCCAGCAGTCCGCCCCAGAGTCCTAGGAACACCGGGGAGCTGTTTTTT	TRBV6-5	TRBJ2-2	-	many
CASSPSGTRAYEQYF	TGTGCCAGCAGCCCTTCCGGGACAAGAGCCTACGAGCAGTACTTC	TRBV7-9	TRBJ2-7	-	few
CASSLGSRAGGAQHF	TGTGCCAGCAGCTTAGGGTCCCGAGCAGGAGGAGCCCAGCATTTT	TRBV7-2	TRBJ1-5	-	-
CASSFRERGQPQHF	TGTGCCAGCAGTTTCAGGGAACGGGGTCAGCCCCAGCATTTT	TRBV12-3/TRBV12-4	TRBJ1-5	-	few
CATRGGVDTGELFF	TGTGCCACACGGGGGGGAGTGGACACCGGGGAGCTGTTTTTT	TRBV7-8	TRBJ2-2	TRBD2	-
CASSSGWAEGNTGELFF	TGTGCCAGCAGCTCAGGCTGGGCGGAGGGAAACACCGGGGAGCTGTTTTTT	TRBV7-9	TRBJ2-2	-	few
CATSEGLGTEAFF	TGTGCCACCAGTGAAGGATTGGGCACTGAAGCTTTCTTT	TRBV24-1	TRBJ1-1	-	-
CASSFQWKEDEQFF	TGCGCCAGCAGCTTCCAGTGGAAGGAGGATGAGCAGTTCTTC	TRBV5-1	TRBJ2-1	-	-
CASSQVGQYSNQPQHF	TGTGCCAGCAGCCAAGTGGGACAATATAGCAATCAGCCCCAGCATTTT	TRBV4-2	TRBJ1-5	-	-
CASTHQGSGGGGYNEQFF	TGTGCCAGCACCCACCAGGGTAGCGGGGGTGGCGGGTACAATGAGCAGTTCTTC	TRBV6-2/TRBV6-3	TRBJ2-1	TRBD2	few
CASSDSGIASYEQYF	TGTGCCAGTAGCGATAGCGGGATTGCCTCATACGAGCAGTACTTC	TRBV19	TRBJ2-7	TRBD2	many
CASGLGRNTGELFF	TGTGCTAGTGGTTTAGGCAGGAACACCGGGGAGCTGTTTTTT	TRBV12-5	TRBJ2-2	-	-
CASSHSLTGDEQFF	TGTGCCAGCAGCCACTCACTGACAGGGGATGAGCAGTTCTTC	TRBV7-9	TRBJ2-1	TRBD1	-
CASSELQGGTEAFF	TGTGCCAGCAGCGAGCTTCAGGGGGGGACTGAAGCTTTCTTT	TRBV7-2	TRBJ1-1	TRBD1	many
CSARSLTSGGTDTQYF	TGCAGTGCTAGATCTTTGACTAGCGGGGGCACAGATACGCAGTATTTT	TRBV20-1	TRBJ2-3	TRBD2	-
CASAGFDTEAFF	TGTGCCAGCGCAGGGTTCGACACTGAAGCTTTCTTT	TRBV3-1	TRBJ1-1	-	-
CASSLVVSGAGNSPLHF	TGTGCCAGCAGCTTAGTAGTAAGCGGAGCCGGGAATTCACCCCTCCACTTT	TRBV7-2	TRBJ1-6	-	few
CSARDREGPYGYTF	TGCAGTGCTAGAGATCGGGAGGGGCCCTATGGCTACACCTTC	TRBV20-1	TRBJ1-2	-	few
CASKRDRNPGELFF	TGTGCCAGTAAGCGGGACAGGAATCCCGGGGAGCTGTTTTTT	TRBV19	TRBJ2-2	-	-
CASKRQVRFDEQFF	TGTGCCAGCAAACGACAAGTTAGGTTCGATGAGCAGTTCTTC	TRBV12-3/TRBV12-4	TRBJ2-1	-	few
CASSRQGNNSPLHF	TGTGCCAGCAGCCGACAGGGAAATAATTCACCCCTCCACTTT	TRBV12-3/TRBV12-4	TRBJ1-6	TRBD1	-
CASSSGTDTQYF	TGTGCCAGCAGTTCTGGCACAGATACGCAGTATTTT	TRBV7-2	TRBJ2-3	-	many
CASRIGLASTYEQYF	TGCGCCAGCAGAATCGGACTAGCGTCTACCTACGAGCAGTACTTC	TRBV5-1	TRBJ2-7	TRBD2	-
CSAAWGSLSEQFF	TGCAGTGCTGCGTGGGGGAGCTTAAGTGAGCAGTTCTTC	TRBV20-1	TRBJ2-1	-	-
CSARDPLKRGAYNEQFF	TGCAGTGCTAGAGATCCCCTCAAGCGGGGCGCCTACAATGAGCAGTTCTTC	TRBV20-1	TRBJ2-1	TRBD2	few
CATSEEIPGAGTQYF	TGTGCCACCAGTGAAGAGATTCCAGGGGCGGGGACCCAGTACTTC	TRBV24-1	TRBJ2-5	-	-
CSVDGRYGYTF	TGCAGCGTTGACGGGCGCTATGGCTACACCTTC	TRBV29-1	TRBJ1-2	-	few
CASSPGTVTGELFF	TGTGCCAGCAGCCCCGGGACAGTAACCGGGGAGCTGTTTTTT	TRBV11-3	TRBJ2-2	TRBD1	few
CASSLVSSGRAGEQYF	TGCGCCAGCAGCTTGGTTTCCAGCGGGAGGGCCGGTGAGCAGTACTTC	TRBV5-1	TRBJ2-7	TRBD2	-
CAISESQVNTEAFF	TGTGCCATCAGTGAGTCCCAGGTGAACACTGAAGCTTTCTTT	TRBV10-3	TRBJ1-1	-	-
CASSLGTATNEKLFF	TGTGCCAGCAGCTTAGGGACAGCAACTAATGAAAAACTGTTTTTT	TRBV11-2	TRBJ1-4	-	few
CASSPLGEQGNQPQHF	TGTGCCAGCAGCCCCCTAGGGGAACAGGGCAATCAGCCCCAGCATTTT	TRBV5-5	TRBJ1-5	-	-
CSARDFGLASDEQYF	TGCAGTGCTAGAGATTTTGGACTAGCATCAGACGAGCAGTACTTC	TRBV20-1	TRBJ2-7	TRBD2	-
CASSLWGTSGSSDTQYF	TGTGCCAGCTCCCTCTGGGGGACTAGCGGGAGTTCAGATACGCAGTATTTT	TRBV18	TRBJ2-3	TRBD2	few
CASSLRGGGKAFF	TGTGCCAGCAGTTTGCGAGGGGGAGGGAAAGCTTTCTTT	TRBV27	TRBJ1-1	-	few
CASSDRFLGYGYTF	TGTGCCAGTAGCGACAGGTTCCTAGGATATGGCTACACCTTC	TRBV19	TRBJ1-2	-	-
CASSSRDLNSPLHF	TGCGCCAGCAGCAGCCGGGATTTAAATTCACCCCTCCACTTT	TRBV4-3	TRBJ1-6	-	-
CASSLMRQVDF	TGTGCCAGCAGCTTAATGCGTCAAGTGGACTTC	TRBV7-9	TRBJ2-5	-	few
CASSLDGGGKSVDNEQFF	TGCGCCAGCAGCTTGGACGGTGGGGGCAAAAGTGTCGACAATGAGCAGTTCTTC	TRBV5-1	TRBJ2-1	-	-
CASSSTSSETQYF	TGCGCCAGCAGCAGTACTAGCTCGGAGACCCAGTACTTC	TRBV5-1	TRBJ2-5	-	-
CAWSVLRLAGRNEQFF	TGTGCCTGGAGTGTACTGCGACTAGCGGGACGAAATGAGCAGTTCTTC	TRBV30	TRBJ2-1	TRBD2	few
CSASDDGGNTIYF	TGCAGTGCTAGCGACGACGGAGGAAACACCATATATTTT	TRBV20-1	TRBJ1-3	-	-
CATSRLTGQQYF	TGTGCCACCAGCAGACTCACAGGGCAGCAGTACTTC	TRBV15	TRBJ2-7	-	few